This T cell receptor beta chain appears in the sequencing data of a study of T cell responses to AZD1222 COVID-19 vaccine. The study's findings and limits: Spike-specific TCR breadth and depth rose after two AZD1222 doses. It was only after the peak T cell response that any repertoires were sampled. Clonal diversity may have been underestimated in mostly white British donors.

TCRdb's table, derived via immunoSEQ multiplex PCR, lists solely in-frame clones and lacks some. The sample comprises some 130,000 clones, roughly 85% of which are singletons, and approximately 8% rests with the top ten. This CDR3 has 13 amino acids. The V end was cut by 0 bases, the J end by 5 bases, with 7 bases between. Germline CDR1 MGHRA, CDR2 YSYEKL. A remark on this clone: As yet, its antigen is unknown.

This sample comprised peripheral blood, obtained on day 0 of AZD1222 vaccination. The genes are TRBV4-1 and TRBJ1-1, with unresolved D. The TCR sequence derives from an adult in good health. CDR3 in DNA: TGCGCCAGCAGCCAAGACGGGTGGACTGAAGCTTTCTTT. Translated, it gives CASSQDGWTEAFF.